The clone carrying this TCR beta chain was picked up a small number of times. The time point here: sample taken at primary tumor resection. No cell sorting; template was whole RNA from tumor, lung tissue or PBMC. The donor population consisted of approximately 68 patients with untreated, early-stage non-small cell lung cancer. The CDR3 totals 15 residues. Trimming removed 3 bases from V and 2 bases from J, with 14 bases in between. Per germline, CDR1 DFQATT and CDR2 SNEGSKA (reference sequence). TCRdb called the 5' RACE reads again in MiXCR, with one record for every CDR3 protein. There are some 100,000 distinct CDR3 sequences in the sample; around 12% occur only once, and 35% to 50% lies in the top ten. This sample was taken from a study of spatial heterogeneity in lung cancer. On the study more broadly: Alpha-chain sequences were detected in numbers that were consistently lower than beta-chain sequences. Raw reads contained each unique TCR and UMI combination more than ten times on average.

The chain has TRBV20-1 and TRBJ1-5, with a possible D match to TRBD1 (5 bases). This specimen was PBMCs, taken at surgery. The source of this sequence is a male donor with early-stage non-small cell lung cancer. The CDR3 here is CSASHQGTGNQPQHF. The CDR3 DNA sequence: TGCAGTGCTAGCCACCAGGGTACTGGCAATCAGCCCCAGCATTTT.